This TCR beta chain came from a study of cytomegalovirus exposure and HLA in healthy donors. The primer mix had 60 Vbeta and 13 Jbeta primers. The protocol was immunoSEQ multiplex PCR, while the TCRdb copy is restricted to in-frame clones and leaves out a portion. The table records 150,000 or so clones, around 82% of them present only once. The CDR3 runs 15 residues. Looked up from germline, CDR1 is LGHNA and CDR2 is YNFKEQ. Trimming took 2 bases from V and 8 from J, leaving 16 bases between them. The receptor was derived from a woman aged 40-49 years in good health and CMV-seropositive. Sequencing used PBMCs. The J gene is TRBJ2-1, the V gene TRBV4-2, with D perhaps matching TRBD2 (5 bases). The CDR3 loop reads CASSQSRSAGDEQFF. The CDR3 region has the DNA TGTGCCAGCAGCCAAAGTAGGTCAGCCGGGGATGAGCAGTTCTTC.